A selection of T cell receptor beta chains follows, all from one sample in a study of blood T cell repertoires in COVID-19. Sequenced by immunoSEQ multiplex PCR; TCRdb stores in-frame clones only, minus some. The sample consists of 70,000 or so clones, 79% of them appearing once. Material for sequencing was peripheral blood. All receptors derive from a human donor in a cohort sampled during active COVID-19. Both conserved end residues are part of each CDR3. Size tells how often a clone was seen (once, few, many) or the class of an expanded clone, and some rows leave it out.

j_call | v_call | clone_size | cdr3_aa
TRBJ2-1 | TRBV12-3/TRBV12-4 | - | CASSRLLEQFF
TRBJ1-5 | TRBV7-9 | - | CASSRGHQNQPQHF
TRBJ1-4 | TRBV29-1 | - | CSVDEVSGTSEFF
TRBJ1-3 | TRBV5-6 | - | CASSLAGQPNTIYF
TRBJ1-5 | TRBV5-6 | - | CASSLGTGVGNQPQHF
TRBJ2-5 | TRBV20-1 | - | CSASPGGGETQYF
TRBJ1-6 | TRBV28 | once | CASFPAQGYNSPLHF
TRBJ1-4 | TRBV5-1 | - | CASSLLGLNEKLFF
TRBJ1-5 | TRBV19 | - | CASSRWGEDQPQHF
TRBJ1-1 | TRBV19 | - | CASSRTGVWGAEAFF
TRBJ1-6 | TRBV5-1 | - | CASSRDRYNSPLHF
TRBJ1-5 | TRBV30 | - | CAWSVQGYSNQPQHF
TRBJ2-1 | TRBV10-3 | - | CAITRTGGAGGHYNEQFF
TRBJ2-5 | TRBV3-1/TRBV3-2 | - | CASSQGGRETQYF
TRBJ2-5 | TRBV18 | once | CASSPNRGLETQYF
TRBJ2-3 | TRBV9 | - | CASSVDTSGGTDTQYF
TRBJ1-3 | TRBV6-2/TRBV6-3 | - | CASSYGDPSRGAGGNTIYF
TRBJ1-2 | TRBV3-1/TRBV3-2 | few | CASSPSGSGGYTF
TRBJ2-2 | TRBV5-1 | - | CASRFSGQGLLFF
TRBJ2-1 | TRBV7-2 | once | CASSLDTGYYNEQFF
TRBJ1-1 | TRBV11-3 | once | CASSLRGEGNTEAFF
TRBJ2-1 | TRBV7-8 | few | CASSGSGGASSEQFF
TRBJ2-3 | TRBV6-5 | once | CASNGLAGSTDTQYF
TRBJ2-1 | TRBV5-1 | - | CASSLGGEGYNEQFF
TRBJ2-2 | TRBV3-1/TRBV3-2 | - | CASSSLAGGAPSGELFF
TRBJ2-5 | TRBV13 | once | CASSLGLGRGETQYF
TRBJ1-6 | TRBV27 | - | CASSPINSPLHF
TRBJ1-4 | TRBV29-1 | - | CSVGSGEKLFF
TRBJ2-1 | TRBV9 | - | CASTPGLAYNEQFF
TRBJ1-4 | TRBV18 | - | CASSGGTVNEKLFF
TRBJ2-3 | TRBV5-1 | - | CASSLVGGLADTQYF
TRBJ2-7 | TRBV19 | many | CASSDLPGLAVYEQYF
TRBJ2-5 | TRBV9 | - | CASSVAEREGTQYF
TRBJ2-3 | TRBV9 | - | CASSDGGLAGGYTDTQYF
TRBJ2-7 | TRBV15 | - | CATSRPGQASYEQYF
TRBJ1-3 | TRBV19 | - | CASSIPDRGWSGNTIYF
TRBJ2-6 | TRBV6-5 | - | CASDRAAGANVLTF
TRBJ1-2 | TRBV16 | - | CASSQSGQGRIDYTF
TRBJ1-4 | TRBV6-5 | - | CASTDGGARTEKLFF
TRBJ2-1 | TRBV28 | once | CASSASGTGIYNEQFF
TRBJ1-2 | TRBV7-9 | once | CASSQTGNYGYTF
TRBJ1-3 | TRBV14 | once | CASSHGGNTIYF
TRBJ2-1 | TRBV18 | once | CASSLTSGGHNEQFF
TRBJ2-2 | TRBV19 | - | CASSIGAGWNTGELFF
TRBJ2-5 | TRBV27 | - | CASRFTPGTGARETQYF
TRBJ2-3 | TRBV7-9 | - | CASSYTAGGSTDTQYF
TRBJ2-1 | TRBV7-8 | - | CASSRERGPRGEQFF
TRBJ1-1 | TRBV5-5 | - | CASSPRRTGNTEAFF
TRBJ2-7 | TRBV2 | - | CASSGDRGYEQYF
TRBJ1-1 | TRBV3-1/TRBV3-2 | few | CASSLRAEAFF
TRBJ2-7 | TRBV29-1 | - | CSAAGGKNEQYF
TRBJ1-1 | TRBV6-2/TRBV6-3 | - | CASSYSSATGRLHTEAFF
TRBJ2-5 | TRBV7-9 | - | CASSPRELAGVGETQYF
TRBJ1-1 | TRBV5-4 | - | CASSLGGESTEAFF
TRBJ1-6 | TRBV19 | - | CASSFDYRGTTAWPLHF